The clone carrying this T cell receptor (beta chain) came up many times. Antigen specificity is unknown. The ends were cut back, 2 bases at V and 5 bases at J, with 10 bases in the middle. There are 14 residues in the CDR3. Germline CDR1 reads MNHEY; CDR2 reads SMNVEV (reference sequence). The data stem from a study of neurological immune-mediated disorders. For the study at large: Among 34 multiple sclerosis patients, about 31 were relapsing-remitting and 3 were secondary progressive. Study results and caveats: No sharing of CDR3 amino acid sequences was observed among expanded clones across subjects, suggesting private repertoires in all groups.

The cDNA came from 5'RACE, which used 10-nucleotide random UMIs. Each CDR3 protein is one row after TCRdb ran MiXCR on the 5' RACE reads. The sample carries around 130,000 distinct CDR3 sequences, roughly 3.4% recorded once. Input material: PBMCs. The V call is TRBV27, the J call TRBJ2-1, with a possible D match to TRBD1 (6 bases). The receptor was derived from a woman aged 30 to 39 with multiple sclerosis. This CDR3 reads CASSLRGQDNEQFF. For the CDR3, the DNA is TGTGCCAGCAGTTTAAGGGGACAAGACAATGAGCAGTTCTTC.